These 8 T cell receptor beta chains originate from one sample sequenced in a study of beta chain features in type 1 diabetes. Expressed TCRB transcripts were sequenced, since all the RNA that had been isolated was reverse transcribed. Assay used: immunoSEQ multiplex PCR; TCRdb lists only in-frame clones, some missing. The sample shows some 150,000 clones, 11% of them seen only once. The sample taken for sequencing was central memory CD4+ T cells from blood. All receptors derive from a man younger than 30 in good health.

CDR3 in DNA: TGTGCCAGCAGTTCCCACTCGAATCAGCCCCAGCATTTT. Its protein product is CASSSHSNQPQHF. The chain uses TRBV6-6 and TRBJ1-5; no clear D gene. Per germline, CDR1 MNHNY and CDR2 SVGAGI (reference sequence). The V gene lost 4 bases and the J gene lost 4 bases, with 8 bases spanning the gap. The CDR3 totals 13 residues.

In its sample, this clone was seen a few times. The CDR3 sequence: CAWSQTGGLGGYTF. The CDR3 DNA follows: TGTGCCTGGAGCCAGACAGGGGGATTGGGTGGCTACACCTTC. V usage is TRBV30 and J usage is TRBJ1-2; the match to TRBD1 covers 9 bases. CDR1 is GTSNPN and CDR2 is SVGIG in the germline V gene (reference sequence). Unmatched junction bases numbered 9, after V lost 3 bases and J lost 7 bases. The CDR3 is 14 amino acids.

The chain joins TRBV7-9 to TRBJ1-5; D is perhaps TRBD1 (5 bases). The CDR3 totals 16 residues. V shed 3 bases and J shed 0 bases, with 12 bases lying between them. Germline loops: CDR1 SEHNR, CDR2 FQNEAQ (reference sequence). The CDR3 protein is CASSFSRQGSNQPQHF. The CDR3, as DNA: TGTGCCAGCAGCTTCTCGAGGCAGGGTAGCAATCAGCCCCAGCATTTT. Full variable domain (rest looked up from reference TRBV7-9 and TRBJ1-5): DTGVSQNPRHKITKRGQNVTFRCDPISEHNRLYWYRQTLGQGPEFLTYFQNEAQLEKSRLLSDRFSAERPKGSFSTLEIQRTEQGDSAMYLCASSFSRQGSNQPQHFGDGTRLSIL.

This clone has more than one count but fewer than ten. This chain links TRBV10-3 with TRBJ2-1, with 12 bases fitting TRBD1. With V trimmed by 8 bases and J by 7 bases, 6 bases remained unmatched. The germline CDR1 and CDR2 sequences are ENHRY and SYGVKD. The CDR3 extends over 14 amino acids. The CDR3 DNA follows: TGTGCCATCCAGGGACAGGGGGCTCGGAATGAGCAGTTCTTC. Encoded protein: CAIQGQGARNEQFF.

This clone turned up a few times. The gene calls are TRBV7-6 and TRBJ1-1; weak D call: TRBD1 (5 bases). Trimming removed 2 bases from V and 5 bases from J, with 12 bases in between. CDR1 is SGHVS, CDR2 FNYEAQ, per germline. The CDR3 is 14 amino acids. CDR3 loop: CASSLMGPDTEAFF. Here the CDR3 DNA reads TGTGCCAGCAGCTTAATGGGGCCGGATACTGAAGCTTTCTTT.

The chain has TRBV6-5 and TRBJ2-6, with D uncertain. This CDR3 contains 15 residues. Germline V lookup: CDR1 MNHEY, CDR2 SVGAGI. V lost 1 base to trimming and J lost 2 bases, with 6 bases between them. CDR3 DNA: TGTGCCAGCAGTTACTGGGCCGCTGGGGCCAACGTCCTGACTTTC. Protein product: CASSYWAAGANVLTF.

This clone was counted between two and nine times. DNA for the CDR3: TGTGCCTGGAGGAGGCCTGGAACTAATGAAAAACTGTTTTTT. Translated, it gives CAWRRPGTNEKLFF. This sequence joins TRBV30 and TRBJ1-4; D gene uncertain. The CDR3 covers 14 residues. Trimming left V 3 bases short and J 1 base short, with 9 bases between. Germline CDR1 is GTSNPN and CDR2 is SVGIG (reference sequence).

This clone was found a few times. The J gene is TRBJ2-1, the V gene TRBV6-5, with 10 bases fitting TRBD2. The CDR3 runs 16 residues. Per the germline V gene, CDR1 is MNHEY and CDR2 is SVGAGI. The trim removed 4 bases at V and 2 bases at J, leaving 5 bases unmatched. CDR3 region: CASSLASGGAYNEQFF. The CDR3 nucleotides are TGTGCCAGCAGTTTGGCTAGCGGGGGCGCCTACAATGAGCAGTTCTTC.